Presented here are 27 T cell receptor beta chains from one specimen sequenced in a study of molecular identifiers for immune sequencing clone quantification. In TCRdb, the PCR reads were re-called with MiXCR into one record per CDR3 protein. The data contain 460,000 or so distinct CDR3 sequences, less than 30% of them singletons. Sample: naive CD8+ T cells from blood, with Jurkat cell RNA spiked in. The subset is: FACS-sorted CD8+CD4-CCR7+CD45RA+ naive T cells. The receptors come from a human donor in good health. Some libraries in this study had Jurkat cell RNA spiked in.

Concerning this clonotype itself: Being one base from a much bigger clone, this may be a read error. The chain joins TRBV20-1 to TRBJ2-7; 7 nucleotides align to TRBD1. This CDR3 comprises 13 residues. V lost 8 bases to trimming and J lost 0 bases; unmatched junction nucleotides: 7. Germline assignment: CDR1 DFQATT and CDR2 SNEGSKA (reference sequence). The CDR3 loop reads CSTDRDSSYEQYF. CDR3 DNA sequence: TGCAGTACTGACCGGGACAGCTCCTACGAGCAGTACTTC.

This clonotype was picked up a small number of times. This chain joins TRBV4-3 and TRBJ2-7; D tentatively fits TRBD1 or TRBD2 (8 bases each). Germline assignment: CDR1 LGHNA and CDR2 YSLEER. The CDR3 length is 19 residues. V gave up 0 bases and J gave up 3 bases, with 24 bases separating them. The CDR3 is CASSQDAGGFSGAVYEQYF. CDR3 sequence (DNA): TGCGCCAGCAGCCAAGACGCAGGGGGCTTTAGCGGGGCTGTCTACGAGCAGTACTTC.

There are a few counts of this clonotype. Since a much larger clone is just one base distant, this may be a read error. The CDR3 DNA is TGTACCAGCAGCCACCGAGGGACTGCCAATGAGCAGTTCTTC. Protein: CTSSHRGTANEQFF. The chain employs TRBV6-2 or TRBV6-3 and TRBJ2-1; TRBD2 is a possible D gene (6 bases). This CDR3 contains 14 residues. Germline V lookup: CDR1 MNHEY, CDR2 SVGEGT.

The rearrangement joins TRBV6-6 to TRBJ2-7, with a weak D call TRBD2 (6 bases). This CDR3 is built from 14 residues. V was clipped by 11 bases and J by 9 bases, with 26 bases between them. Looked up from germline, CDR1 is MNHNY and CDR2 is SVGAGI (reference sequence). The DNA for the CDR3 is TGTGCCGGCGGTTGCTCGGGGGTTTGCTGCGGGCAGTACTTC. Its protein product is CAGGCSGVCCGQYF.

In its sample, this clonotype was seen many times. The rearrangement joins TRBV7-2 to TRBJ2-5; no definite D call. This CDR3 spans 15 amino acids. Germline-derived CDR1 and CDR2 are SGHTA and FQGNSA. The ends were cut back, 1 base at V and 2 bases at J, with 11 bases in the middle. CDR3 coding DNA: TGTGCCAGCAGCTTAGGTAACGGCTGGCAAGAGACCCAGTACTTC. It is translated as CASSLGNGWQETQYF.

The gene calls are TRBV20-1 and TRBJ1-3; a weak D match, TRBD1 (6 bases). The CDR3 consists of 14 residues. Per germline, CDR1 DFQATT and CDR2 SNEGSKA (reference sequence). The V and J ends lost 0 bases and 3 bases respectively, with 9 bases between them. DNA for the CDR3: TGCAGTGCTAGAGAGGCAGGGGTTGGAAACACCATATATTTT. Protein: CSAREAGVGNTIYF.

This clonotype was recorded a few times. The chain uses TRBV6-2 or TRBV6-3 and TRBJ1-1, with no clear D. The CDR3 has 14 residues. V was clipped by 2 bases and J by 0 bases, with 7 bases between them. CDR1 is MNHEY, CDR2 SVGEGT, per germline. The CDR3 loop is CASSYARMNTEAFF. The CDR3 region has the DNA TGTGCCAGCAGTTACGCCAGGATGAACACTGAAGCTTTCTTT.

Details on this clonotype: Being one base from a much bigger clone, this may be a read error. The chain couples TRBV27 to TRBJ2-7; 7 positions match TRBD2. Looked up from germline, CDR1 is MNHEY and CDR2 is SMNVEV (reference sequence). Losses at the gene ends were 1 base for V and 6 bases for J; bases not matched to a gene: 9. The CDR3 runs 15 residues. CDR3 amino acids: CASSLLGRGVREQYF. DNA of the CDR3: TGTGCCAGCAGTTTATTAGGACGGGGGGTTCGCGAGCAGTACTTC.

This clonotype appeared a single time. This CDR3 is CASSQEIEGSAKNIQYF. In DNA, the CDR3 is TGTGCCAGCAGCCAAGAAATCGAGGGGTCGGCCAAAAACATTCAGTACTTC. V usage is TRBV4-2 and J usage is TRBJ2-4, with D tentatively TRBD1 or TRBD2 (5 bases each). CDR3 length equals 17 residues. With 0 bases removed from V and 1 base from J, the gap between germline ends came to 13 bases. CDR1 and CDR2 from the germline V gene are LGHNA and YNFKEQ.

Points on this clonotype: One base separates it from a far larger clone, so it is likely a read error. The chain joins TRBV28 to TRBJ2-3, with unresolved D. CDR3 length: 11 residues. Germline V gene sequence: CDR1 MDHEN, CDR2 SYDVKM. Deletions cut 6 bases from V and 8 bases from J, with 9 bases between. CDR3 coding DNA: TGTGCCAGCAGCTTGTCAGGTACGCAGTATTTT. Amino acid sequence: CASSLSGTQYF.

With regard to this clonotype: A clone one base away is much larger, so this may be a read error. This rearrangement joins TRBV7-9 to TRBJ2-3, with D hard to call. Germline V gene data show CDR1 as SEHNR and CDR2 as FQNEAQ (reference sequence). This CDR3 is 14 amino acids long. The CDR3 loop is CVSSQTTSTDTQYF. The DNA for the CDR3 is TGTGTCAGCAGCCAGACCACTTCCACAGATACGCAGTATTTT.

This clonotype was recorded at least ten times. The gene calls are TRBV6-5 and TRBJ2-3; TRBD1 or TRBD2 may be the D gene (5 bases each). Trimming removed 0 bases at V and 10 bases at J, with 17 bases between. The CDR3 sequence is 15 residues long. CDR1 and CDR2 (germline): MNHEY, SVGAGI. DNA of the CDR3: TGTGCCAGCAGTTACTCGATATCCGGGACCGATCCGCAGTATTTT. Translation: CASSYSISGTDPQYF.

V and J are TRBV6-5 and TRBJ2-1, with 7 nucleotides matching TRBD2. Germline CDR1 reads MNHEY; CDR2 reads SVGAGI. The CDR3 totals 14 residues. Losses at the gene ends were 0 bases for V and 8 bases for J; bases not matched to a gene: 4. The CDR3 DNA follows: TGTGCCAGCAGTTACTCGGGAGGGCACGATGAGCAGTTCTTC. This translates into CASSYSGGHDEQFF.

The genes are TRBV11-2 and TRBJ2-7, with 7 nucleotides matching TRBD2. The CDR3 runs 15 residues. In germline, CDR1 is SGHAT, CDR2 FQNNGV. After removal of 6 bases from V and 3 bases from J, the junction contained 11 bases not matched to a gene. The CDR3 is CASRWASGDLYEQYF. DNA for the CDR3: TGTGCCAGCAGATGGGCGAGCGGGGACCTCTACGAGCAGTACTTC. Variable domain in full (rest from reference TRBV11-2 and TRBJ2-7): EAGVAQSPRYKIIEKRQSVAFWCNPISGHATLYWYQQILGQGPKLLIQFQNNGVVDDSQLPKDRFSAERLKGVDSTLKIQPAKLEDSAVYLCASRWASGDLYEQYFGPGTRLTVT.

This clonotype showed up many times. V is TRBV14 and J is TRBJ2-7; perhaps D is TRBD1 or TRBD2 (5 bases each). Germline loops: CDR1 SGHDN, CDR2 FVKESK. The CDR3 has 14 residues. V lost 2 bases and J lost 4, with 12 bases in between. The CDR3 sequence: CASSQIGASYEQYF. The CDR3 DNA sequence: TGTGCCAGCAGCCAAATCGGGGCCTCTTACGAGCAGTACTTC.

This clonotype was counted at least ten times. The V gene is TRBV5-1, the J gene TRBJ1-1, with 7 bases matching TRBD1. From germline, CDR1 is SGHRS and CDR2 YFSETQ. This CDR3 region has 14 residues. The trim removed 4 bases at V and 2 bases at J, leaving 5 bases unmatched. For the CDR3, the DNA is TGCGCCAGCAGCCTCCGACAGGGTAACACTGAAGCTTTCTTT. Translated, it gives CASSLRQGNTEAFF.

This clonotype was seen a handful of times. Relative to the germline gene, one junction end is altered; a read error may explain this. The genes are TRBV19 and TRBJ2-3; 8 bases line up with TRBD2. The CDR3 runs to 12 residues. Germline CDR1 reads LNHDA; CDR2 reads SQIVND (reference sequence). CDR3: CASRTSRDTQYF. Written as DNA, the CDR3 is TGTGCCAGTCGGACTAGCAGAGATACGCAGTATTTT.

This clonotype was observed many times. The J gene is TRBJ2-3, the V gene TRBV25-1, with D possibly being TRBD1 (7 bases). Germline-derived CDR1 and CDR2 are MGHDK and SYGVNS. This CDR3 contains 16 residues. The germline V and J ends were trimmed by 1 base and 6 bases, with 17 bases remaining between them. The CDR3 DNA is TGTGCCAGCAGTGAATTAGTAGGGGGCGCGGGGGATACGCAGTATTTT. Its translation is CASSELVGGAGDTQYF.

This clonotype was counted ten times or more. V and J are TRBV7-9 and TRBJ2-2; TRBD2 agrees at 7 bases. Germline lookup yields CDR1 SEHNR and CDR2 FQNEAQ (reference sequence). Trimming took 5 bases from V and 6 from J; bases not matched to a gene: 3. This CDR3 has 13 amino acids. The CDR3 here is CASSALAPGELFF. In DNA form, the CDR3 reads TGTGCCAGCAGCGCACTAGCGCCCGGGGAGCTGTTTTTT.

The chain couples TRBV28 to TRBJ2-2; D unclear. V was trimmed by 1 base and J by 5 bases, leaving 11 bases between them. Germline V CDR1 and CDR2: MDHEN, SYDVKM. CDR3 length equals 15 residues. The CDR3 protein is CASSLYTRSTGELFF. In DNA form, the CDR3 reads TGTGCCAGCAGTTTATATACCAGGTCGACCGGGGAGCTGTTTTTT.

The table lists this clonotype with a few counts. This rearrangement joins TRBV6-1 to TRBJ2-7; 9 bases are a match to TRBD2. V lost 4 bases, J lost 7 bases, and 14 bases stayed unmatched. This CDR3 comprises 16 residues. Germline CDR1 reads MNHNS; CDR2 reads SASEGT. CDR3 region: CASSGWLAGRAEEQYF. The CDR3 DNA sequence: TGTGCCAGCAGTGGGTGGCTAGCGGGGAGAGCAGAAGAGCAGTACTTC.

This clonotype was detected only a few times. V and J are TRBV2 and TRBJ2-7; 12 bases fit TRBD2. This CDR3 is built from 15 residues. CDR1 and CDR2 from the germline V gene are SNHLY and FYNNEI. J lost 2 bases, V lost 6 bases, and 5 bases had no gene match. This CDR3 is CASRTTSGRPYEQYF. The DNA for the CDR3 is TGTGCCAGCAGAACCACTAGCGGGAGGCCCTACGAGCAGTACTTC.

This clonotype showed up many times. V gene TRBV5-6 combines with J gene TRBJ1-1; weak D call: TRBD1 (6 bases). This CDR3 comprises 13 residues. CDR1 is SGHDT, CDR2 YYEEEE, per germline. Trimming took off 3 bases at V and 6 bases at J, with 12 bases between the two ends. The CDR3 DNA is TGTGCCAGCAGCTCAGGGGTGACACCTGAAGCTTTCTTT. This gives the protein CASSSGVTPEAFF.

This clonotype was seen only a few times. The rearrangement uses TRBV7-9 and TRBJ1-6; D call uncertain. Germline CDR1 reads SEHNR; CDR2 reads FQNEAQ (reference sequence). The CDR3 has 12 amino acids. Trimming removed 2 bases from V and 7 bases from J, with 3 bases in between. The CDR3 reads CASSLINSPLHF. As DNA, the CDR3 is TGTGCCAGCAGCTTAATCAATTCACCCCTCCACTTT.

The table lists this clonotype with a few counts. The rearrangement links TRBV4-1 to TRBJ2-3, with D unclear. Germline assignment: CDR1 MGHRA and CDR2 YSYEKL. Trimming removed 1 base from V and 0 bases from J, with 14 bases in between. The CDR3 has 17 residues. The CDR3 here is CASSQGPVPSSTDTQYF. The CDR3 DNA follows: TGCGCCAGCAGCCAAGGTCCCGTACCTTCTAGCACAGATACGCAGTATTTT.

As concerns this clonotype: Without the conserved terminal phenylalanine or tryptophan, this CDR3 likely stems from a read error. The CDR3 here is CASSFGTDTQYL. The DNA for the CDR3 is TGTGCCAGCAGCTTCGGTACAGATACGCAGTATCTT. This rearrangement joins TRBV11-2 to TRBJ2-3, with unresolved D. The CDR3 covers 12 residues. V lost 3 bases, J lost 3 bases, and 4 bases lay in between. From germline, CDR1 is SGHAT and CDR2 FQNNGV.

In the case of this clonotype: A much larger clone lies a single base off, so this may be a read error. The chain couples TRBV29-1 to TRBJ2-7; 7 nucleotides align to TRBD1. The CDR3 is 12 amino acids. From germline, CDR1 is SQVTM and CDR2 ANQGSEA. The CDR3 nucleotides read TGCGGCGTTGAGGGGGACAGCTACGAGCAGTACTTC. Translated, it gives CGVEGDSYEQYF.